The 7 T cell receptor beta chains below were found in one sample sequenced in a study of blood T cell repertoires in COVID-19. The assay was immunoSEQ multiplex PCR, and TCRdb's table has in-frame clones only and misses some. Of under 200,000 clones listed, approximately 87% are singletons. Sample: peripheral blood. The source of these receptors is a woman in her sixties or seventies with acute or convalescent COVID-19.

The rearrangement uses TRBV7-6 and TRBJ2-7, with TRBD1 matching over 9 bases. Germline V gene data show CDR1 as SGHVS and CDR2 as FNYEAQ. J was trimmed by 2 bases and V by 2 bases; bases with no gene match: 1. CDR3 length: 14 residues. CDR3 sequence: CASSLRTGAYEQYF. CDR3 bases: TGTGCCAGCAGCTTAAGGACAGGGGCCTACGAGCAGTACTTC.

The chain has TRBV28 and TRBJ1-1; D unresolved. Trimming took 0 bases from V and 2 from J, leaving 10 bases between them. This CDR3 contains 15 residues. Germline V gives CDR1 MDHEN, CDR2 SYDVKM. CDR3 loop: CASSLWSQRNTEAFF. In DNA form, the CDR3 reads TGTGCCAGCAGTTTATGGAGCCAGCGTAACACTGAAGCTTTCTTT.

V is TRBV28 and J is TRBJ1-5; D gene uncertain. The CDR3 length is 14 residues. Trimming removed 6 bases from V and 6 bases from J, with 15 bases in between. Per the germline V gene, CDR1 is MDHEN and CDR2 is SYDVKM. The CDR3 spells CASRGSLVGQPQHF. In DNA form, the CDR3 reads TGTGCCAGCAGAGGTAGCCTAGTGGGTCAGCCCCAGCATTTT.

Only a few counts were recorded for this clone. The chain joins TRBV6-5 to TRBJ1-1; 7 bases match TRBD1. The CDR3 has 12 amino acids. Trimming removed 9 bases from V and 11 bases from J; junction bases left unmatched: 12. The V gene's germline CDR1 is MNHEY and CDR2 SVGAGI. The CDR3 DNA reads TGTGCCAGTACCGGACAGGACTCAAGGGCTTTCTTT. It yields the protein CASTGQDSRAFF.

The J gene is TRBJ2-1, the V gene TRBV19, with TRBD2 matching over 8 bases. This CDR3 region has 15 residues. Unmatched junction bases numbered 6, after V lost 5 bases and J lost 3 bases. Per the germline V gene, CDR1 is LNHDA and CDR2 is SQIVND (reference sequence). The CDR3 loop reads CASSPLGGDYNEQFF. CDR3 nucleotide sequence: TGTGCCAGTAGTCCTCTCGGGGGGGACTACAATGAGCAGTTCTTC.

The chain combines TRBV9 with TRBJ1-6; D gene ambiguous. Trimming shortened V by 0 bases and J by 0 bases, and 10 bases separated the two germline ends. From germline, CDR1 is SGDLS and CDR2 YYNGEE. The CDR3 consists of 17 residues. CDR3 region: CASSVDPGSSYNSPLHF. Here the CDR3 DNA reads TGTGCCAGCAGCGTAGACCCGGGGAGCTCCTATAATTCACCCCTCCACTTT.

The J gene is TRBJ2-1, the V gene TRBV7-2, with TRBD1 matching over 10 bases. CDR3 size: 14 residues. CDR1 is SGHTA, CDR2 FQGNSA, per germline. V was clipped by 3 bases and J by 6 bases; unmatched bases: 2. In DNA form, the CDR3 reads TGTGCCAGCAGCTTGGACAGGGGGTCCAATGAGCAGTTCTTC. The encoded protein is CASSLDRGSNEQFF.